The clone carrying this T cell receptor (beta chain) was counted between two and nine times. What it recognizes is unknown. These data are taken from a study of CD8 T cells in ankylosing spondylitis. General study points: Several of the motif variants were reported before in synovial fluid and blood from reactive arthritis. Matched synovial fluid from ankylosing spondylitis patients was reported to be enriched for disease-linked clones. A TCR beta motif made of fewer than ten highly homologous variants seemed typical of ankylosing spondylitis blood.

The CDR3 consists of 14 residues. Germline V gives CDR1 MNHEY, CDR2 SMNVEV (reference sequence). V gave up 4 bases and J gave up 2 bases; unmatched junction bases: 0. TCRdb fed the 5' RACE reads into MiXCR, producing one record per CDR3 protein. The table shows 130,000 or so distinct CDR3 sequences, with about a sixth occurring only once. This TCR came from a male donor with ankylosing spondylitis. The material sequenced was blood, either unsorted or a sorted T cell fraction (not recorded which). The chain has TRBV27 and TRBJ2-7; 12 bases are a match to TRBD2. This CDR3 is CASSSSGRAYEQYF. CDR3 nucleotides: TGTGCCAGCAGTTCTAGCGGGAGGGCCTACGAGCAGTACTTC.